Listed here is a single T cell receptor beta chain. Its antigen remains unidentified. Other DNA sequences of this sample code for an identical CDR3. This sample was taken from a study of shared clonotypes between healthy human individuals. General study results and limits: Clonotypes shared by all four sorted-subset donors had higher generation probabilities than non-shared clonotypes.

Every one of the donors was a Caucasian adult that lived in Nashville, Tennessee. Source study methods: ImmunoSEQ gave junction-only sequences without quality scores, so filtering differed. Sequenced by immunoSEQ multiplex PCR; TCRdb stores in-frame clones only, minus some. Clonal size and the V and J genes are those of that table, whereas D and trimming came from the DNA. The data contain under 850,000 clones, roughly two thirds of them singletons. Germline lookup yields CDR1 MNHEY and CDR2 SMNVEV (reference sequence). The CDR3 consists of 15 residues. This sequence originates from a woman aged 25 to 39 in good health. Sequencing used memory CD4+ T cells sorted from blood. Indicated subset: CD45RA-negative fraction. The genes are TRBV27 and TRBJ2-5, with 11 bases fitting TRBD2. The end of the DNA aligns better with TRBJ2-7, so the J call may be wrong. The CDR3 coding sequence is TGTGCCAGCAGTTTTTTGACTAGCGGGACCTACGAGCAGTACTTC. Its protein product is CASSFLTSGTYEQYF.